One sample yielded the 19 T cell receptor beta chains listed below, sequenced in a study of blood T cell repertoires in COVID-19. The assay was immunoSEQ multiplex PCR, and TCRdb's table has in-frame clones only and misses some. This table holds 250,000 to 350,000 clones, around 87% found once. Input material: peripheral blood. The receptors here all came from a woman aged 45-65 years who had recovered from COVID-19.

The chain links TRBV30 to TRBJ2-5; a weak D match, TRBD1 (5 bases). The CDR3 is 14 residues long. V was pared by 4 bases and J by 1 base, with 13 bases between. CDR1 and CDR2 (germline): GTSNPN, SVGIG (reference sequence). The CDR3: CAWIPRDSQETQYF. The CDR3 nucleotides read TGTGCCTGGATTCCACGTGACAGCCAAGAGACCCAGTACTTC.

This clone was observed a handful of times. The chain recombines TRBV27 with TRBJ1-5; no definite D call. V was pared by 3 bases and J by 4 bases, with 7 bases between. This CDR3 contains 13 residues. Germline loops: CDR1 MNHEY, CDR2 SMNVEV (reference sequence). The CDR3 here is CASSLGRNQPQHF. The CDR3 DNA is TGTGCCAGCAGTTTGGGCAGGAATCAGCCCCAGCATTTT.

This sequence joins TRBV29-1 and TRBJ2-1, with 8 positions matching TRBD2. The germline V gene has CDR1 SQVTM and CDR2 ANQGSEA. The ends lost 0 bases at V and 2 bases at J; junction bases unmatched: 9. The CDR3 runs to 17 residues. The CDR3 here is CSVEDRGGGKAYNEQFF. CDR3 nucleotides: TGCAGCGTTGAAGATCGTGGCGGGGGGAAGGCCTACAATGAGCAGTTCTTC.

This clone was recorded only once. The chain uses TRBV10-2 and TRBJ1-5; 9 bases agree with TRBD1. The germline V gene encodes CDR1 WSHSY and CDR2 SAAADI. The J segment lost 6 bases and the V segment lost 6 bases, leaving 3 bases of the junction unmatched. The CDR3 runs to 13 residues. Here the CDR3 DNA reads TGCGCCAGCAGGGACAGGGGCAGTCAGCCCCAGCATTTT. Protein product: CASRDRGSQPQHF.

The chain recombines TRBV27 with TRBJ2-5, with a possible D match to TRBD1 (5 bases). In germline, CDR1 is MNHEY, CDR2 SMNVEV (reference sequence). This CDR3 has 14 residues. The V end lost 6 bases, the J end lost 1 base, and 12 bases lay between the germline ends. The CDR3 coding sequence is TGTGCCAGCAGCCCTCAGGGCCCCCAAGAGACCCAGTACTTC. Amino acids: CASSPQGPQETQYF.

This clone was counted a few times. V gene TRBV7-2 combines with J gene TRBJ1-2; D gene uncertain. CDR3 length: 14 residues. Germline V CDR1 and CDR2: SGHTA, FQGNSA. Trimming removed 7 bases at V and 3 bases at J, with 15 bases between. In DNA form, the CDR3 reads TGTGCCAGCACCTCACACAGTCCTGACTATGGCTACACCTTC. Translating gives CASTSHSPDYGYTF.

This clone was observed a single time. The CDR3 sequence is CASSHRGLGYTF. For the CDR3, the DNA is TGTGCCAGCAGTCACAGGGGACTTGGCTACACCTTC. The V and J genes are TRBV28 and TRBJ1-2; 7 bases align to TRBD1. The junction had 4 bases not matched to a gene; V was cut back by 5 bases and J by 7 bases. This CDR3 contains 12 residues. CDR1 MDHEN and CDR2 SYDVKM come from the germline V gene.

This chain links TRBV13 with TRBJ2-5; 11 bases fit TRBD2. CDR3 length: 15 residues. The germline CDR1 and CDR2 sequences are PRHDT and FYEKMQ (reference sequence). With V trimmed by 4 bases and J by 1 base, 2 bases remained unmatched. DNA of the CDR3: TGTGCCAGCAGCTCGGGACTAGCGGCCCAAGAGACCCAGTACTTC. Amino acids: CASSSGLAAQETQYF.

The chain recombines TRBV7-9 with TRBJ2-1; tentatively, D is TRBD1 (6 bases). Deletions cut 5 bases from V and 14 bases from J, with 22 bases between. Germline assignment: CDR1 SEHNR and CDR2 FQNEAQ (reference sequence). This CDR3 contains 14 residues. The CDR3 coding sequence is TGTGCCAGCAGCCGAAGTACTACCGAGAGGACAGAGTTCTTC. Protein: CASSRSTTERTEFF.

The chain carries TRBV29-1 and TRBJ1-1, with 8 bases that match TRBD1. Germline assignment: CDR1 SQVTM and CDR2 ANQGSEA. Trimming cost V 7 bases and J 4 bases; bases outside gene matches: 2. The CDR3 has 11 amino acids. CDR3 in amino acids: CSADRATEAFF. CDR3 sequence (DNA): TGCAGCGCGGACAGGGCCACTGAAGCTTTCTTT.

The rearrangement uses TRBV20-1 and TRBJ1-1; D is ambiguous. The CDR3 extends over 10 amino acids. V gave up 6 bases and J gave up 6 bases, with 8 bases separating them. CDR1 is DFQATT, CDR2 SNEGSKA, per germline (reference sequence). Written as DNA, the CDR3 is TGCAGTGCCACTGGTGCTGAAGCTTTCTTT. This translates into CSATGAEAFF.

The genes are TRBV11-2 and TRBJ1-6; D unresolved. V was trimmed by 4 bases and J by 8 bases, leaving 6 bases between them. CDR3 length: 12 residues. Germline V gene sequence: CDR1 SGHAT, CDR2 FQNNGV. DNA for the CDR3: TGTGCCAGCAGCTCCAGTCATTCACCCCTCCACTTT. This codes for CASSSSHSPLHF. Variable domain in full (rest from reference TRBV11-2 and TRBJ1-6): EAGVAQSPRYKIIEKRQSVAFWCNPISGHATLYWYQQILGQGPKLLIQFQNNGVVDDSQLPKDRFSAERLKGVDSTLKIQPAKLEDSAVYLCASSSSHSPLHFGNGTRLTVT.

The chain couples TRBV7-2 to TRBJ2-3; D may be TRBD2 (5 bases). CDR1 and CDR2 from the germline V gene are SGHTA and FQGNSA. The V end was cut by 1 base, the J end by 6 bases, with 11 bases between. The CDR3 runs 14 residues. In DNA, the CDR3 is TGTGCCAGCAGCTTAGGGGCTAGCATGGATACGCAGTATTTT. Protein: CASSLGASMDTQYF.

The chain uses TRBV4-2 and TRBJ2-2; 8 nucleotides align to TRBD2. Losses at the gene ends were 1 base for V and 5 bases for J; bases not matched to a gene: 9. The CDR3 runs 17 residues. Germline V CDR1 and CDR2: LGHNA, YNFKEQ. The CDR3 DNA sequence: TGTGCCAGCAGCCAAGCGGGCGCGGGAGGAGGGACCGGGGAGCTGTTTTTT. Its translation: CASSQAGAGGGTGELFF.

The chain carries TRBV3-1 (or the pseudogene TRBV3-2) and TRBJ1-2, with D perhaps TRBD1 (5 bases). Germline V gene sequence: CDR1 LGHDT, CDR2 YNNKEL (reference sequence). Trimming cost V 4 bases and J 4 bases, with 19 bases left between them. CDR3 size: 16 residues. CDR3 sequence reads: CASSRSRTAGFYGYTF. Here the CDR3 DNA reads TGTGCCAGCAGCCGGTCGAGAACGGCAGGGTTCTATGGCTACACCTTC.

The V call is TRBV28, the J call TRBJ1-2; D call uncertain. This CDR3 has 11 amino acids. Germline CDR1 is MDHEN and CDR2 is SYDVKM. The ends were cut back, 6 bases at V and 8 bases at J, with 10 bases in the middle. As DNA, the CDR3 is TGTGCCAGCAGCTCTTCTGTAGGCTACACCTTC. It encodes CASSSSVGYTF.

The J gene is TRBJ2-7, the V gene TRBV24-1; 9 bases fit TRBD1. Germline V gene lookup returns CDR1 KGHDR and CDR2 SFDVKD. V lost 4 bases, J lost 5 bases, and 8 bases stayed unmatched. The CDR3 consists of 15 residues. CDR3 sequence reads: CATSDPGTGNHEQYF. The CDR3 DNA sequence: TGTGCCACCAGTGACCCCGGGACAGGGAACCACGAGCAGTACTTC.

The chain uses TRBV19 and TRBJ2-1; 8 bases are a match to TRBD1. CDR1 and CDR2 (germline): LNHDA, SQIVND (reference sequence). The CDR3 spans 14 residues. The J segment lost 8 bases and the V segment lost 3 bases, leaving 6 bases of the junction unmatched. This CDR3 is CASSIDRGPYEQFF. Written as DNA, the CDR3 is TGTGCCAGTAGTATTGACAGGGGTCCGTATGAGCAGTTCTTC. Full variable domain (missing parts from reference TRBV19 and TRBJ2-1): DGGITQSPKYLFRKEGQNVTLSCEQNLNHDAMYWYRQDPGQGLRLIYYSQIVNDFQKGDIAEGYSVSREKKESFPLTVTSAQKNPTAFYLCASSIDRGPYEQFFGPGTRLTVL.

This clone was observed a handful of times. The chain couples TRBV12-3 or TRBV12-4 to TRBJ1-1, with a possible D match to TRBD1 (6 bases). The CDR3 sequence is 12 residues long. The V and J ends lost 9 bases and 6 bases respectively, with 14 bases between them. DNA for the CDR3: TGTGCCAGTAGACAGGAGTTGCCTGAAGCTTTCTTT. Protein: CASRQELPEAFF.